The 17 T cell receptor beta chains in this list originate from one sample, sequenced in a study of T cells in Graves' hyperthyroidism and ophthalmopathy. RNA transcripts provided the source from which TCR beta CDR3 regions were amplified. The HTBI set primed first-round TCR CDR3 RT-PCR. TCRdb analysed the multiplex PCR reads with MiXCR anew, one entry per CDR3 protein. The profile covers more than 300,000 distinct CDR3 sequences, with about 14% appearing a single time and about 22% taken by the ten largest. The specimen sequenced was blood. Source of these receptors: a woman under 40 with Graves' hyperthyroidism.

CDR3 in DNA: TGTGCCAGCAGTTTACATTGGGGAATTCGAAACACCATATATTTT. This gives the protein CASSLHWGIRNTIYF. J is TRBJ1-3 and V is TRBV27; D unclear. Germline CDR1 reads MNHEY; CDR2 reads SMNVEV (reference sequence). The CDR3 is 15 amino acids. The V end was cut by 2 bases, the J end by 5 bases, with 13 bases between.

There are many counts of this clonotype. CDR3 loop: CASKTAGTRTDTQYF. CDR3 nucleotides: TGCGCCAGCAAGACGGCGGGAACCCGCACAGATACGCAGTATTTT. The J gene is TRBJ2-3, the V gene TRBV5-1; a weak D match, TRBD2 (6 bases). This CDR3 has 15 residues. Germline V gives CDR1 SGHRS, CDR2 YFSETQ. The V end lost 6 bases, the J end lost 1 base, and 15 bases lay between the germline ends.

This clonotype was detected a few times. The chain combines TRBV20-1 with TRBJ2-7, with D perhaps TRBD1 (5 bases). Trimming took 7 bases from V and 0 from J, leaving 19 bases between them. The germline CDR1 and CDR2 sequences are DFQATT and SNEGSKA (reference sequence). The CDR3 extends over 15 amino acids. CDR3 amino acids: CSVIPDTRSSYEQYF. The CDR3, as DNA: TGCAGTGTGATTCCGGACACCCGGAGCTCCTACGAGCAGTACTTC.

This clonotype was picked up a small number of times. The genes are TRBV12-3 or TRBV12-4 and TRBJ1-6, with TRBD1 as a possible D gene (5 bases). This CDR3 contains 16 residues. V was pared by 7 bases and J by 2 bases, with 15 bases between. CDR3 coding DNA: TGTGCCAGCAAGTCCGCCCAGGGAGCCTATAATTCACCCCTCCACTTT. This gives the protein CASKSAQGAYNSPLHF.

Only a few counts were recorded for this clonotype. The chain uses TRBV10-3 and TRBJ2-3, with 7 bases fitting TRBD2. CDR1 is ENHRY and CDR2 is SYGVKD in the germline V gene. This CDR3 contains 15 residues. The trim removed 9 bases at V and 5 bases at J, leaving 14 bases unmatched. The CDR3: CAISTPGGSGDTQYF. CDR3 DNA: TGTGCCATATCCACCCCGGGGGGATCCGGAGATACGCAGTATTTT.

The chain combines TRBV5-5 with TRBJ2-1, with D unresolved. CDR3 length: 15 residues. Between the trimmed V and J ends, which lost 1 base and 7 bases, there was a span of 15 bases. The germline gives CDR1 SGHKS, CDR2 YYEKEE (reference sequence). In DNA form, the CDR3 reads TGTGCCAGCAGCTTGTTCGGCGGCCAAGGAAATGAGCAGTTCTTC. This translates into CASSLFGGQGNEQFF.

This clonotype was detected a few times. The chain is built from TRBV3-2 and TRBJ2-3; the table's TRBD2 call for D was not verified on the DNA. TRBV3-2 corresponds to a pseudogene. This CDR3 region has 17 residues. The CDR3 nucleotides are TGTGCCAGCAGCCTCCTAGCGGGAGGGCCCTGCACAGATACGCAGTATTTT. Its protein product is CASSLLAGGPCTDTQYF.

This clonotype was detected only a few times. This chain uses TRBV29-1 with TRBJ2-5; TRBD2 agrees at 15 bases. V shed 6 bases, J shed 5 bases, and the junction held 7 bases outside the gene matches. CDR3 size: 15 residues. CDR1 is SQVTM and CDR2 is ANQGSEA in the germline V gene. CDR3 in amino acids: CSVAGTSGRMETQYF. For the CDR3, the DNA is TGCAGCGTCGCCGGGACTAGCGGGAGGATGGAGACCCAGTACTTC.

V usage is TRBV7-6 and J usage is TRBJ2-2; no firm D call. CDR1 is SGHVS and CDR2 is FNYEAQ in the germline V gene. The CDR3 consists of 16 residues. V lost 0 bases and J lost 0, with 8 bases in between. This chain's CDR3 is CASSLASGTNTGELFF. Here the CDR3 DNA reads TGTGCCAGCAGCTTAGCCTCAGGCACGAACACCGGGGAGCTGTTTTTT.

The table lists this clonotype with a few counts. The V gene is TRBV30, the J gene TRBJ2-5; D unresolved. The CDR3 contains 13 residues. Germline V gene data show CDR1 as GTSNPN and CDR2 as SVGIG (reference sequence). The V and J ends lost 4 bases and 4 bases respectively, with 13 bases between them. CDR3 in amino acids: CAWTRWSVETQYF. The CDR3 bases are TGTGCCTGGACTCGGTGGTCCGTAGAGACCCAGTACTTC.

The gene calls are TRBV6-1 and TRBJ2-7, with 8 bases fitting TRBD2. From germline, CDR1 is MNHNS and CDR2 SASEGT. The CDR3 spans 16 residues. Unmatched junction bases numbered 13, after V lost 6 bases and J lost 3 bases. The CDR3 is CASSSPRKAGDYEQYF. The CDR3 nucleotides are TGTGCCAGCAGCTCCCCAAGGAAAGCGGGAGACTACGAGCAGTACTTC.

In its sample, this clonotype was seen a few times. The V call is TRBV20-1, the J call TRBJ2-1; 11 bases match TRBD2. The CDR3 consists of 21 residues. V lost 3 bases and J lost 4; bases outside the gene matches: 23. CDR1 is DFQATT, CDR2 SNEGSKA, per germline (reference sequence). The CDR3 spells CSASGGFGGTSGVAPYNEQFF. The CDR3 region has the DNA TGCAGTGCTAGTGGTGGGTTCGGCGGGACTAGCGGAGTTGCACCGTACAATGAGCAGTTCTTC.

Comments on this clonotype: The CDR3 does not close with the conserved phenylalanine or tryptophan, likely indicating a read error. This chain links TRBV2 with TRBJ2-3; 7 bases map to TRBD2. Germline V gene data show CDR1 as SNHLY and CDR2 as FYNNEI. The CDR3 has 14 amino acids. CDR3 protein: CASRPGTKSDMQYS. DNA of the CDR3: TGTGCCAGCAGGCCCGGGACTAAATCAGATATGCAGTATTCT.

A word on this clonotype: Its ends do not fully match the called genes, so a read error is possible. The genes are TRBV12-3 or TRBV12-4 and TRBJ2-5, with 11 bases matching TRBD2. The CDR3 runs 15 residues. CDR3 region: CAGSATSGRQETQYF. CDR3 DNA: TGTGCCGGCAGTGCCACTAGCGGGAGACAAGAGACCCAGTACTTC.

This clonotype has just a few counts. CDR3 sequence: CASSSVGYEQFF. CDR3 coding DNA: TGTGCCAGCAGCTCCGTCGGATATGAGCAGTTCTTC. V gene TRBV5-4 combines with J gene TRBJ2-1; D unclear. Trimming took off 3 bases at V and 8 bases at J, with 9 bases between the two ends. This CDR3 spans 12 amino acids. Germline V gene lookup returns CDR1 SGHNT and CDR2 YYREEE (reference sequence).

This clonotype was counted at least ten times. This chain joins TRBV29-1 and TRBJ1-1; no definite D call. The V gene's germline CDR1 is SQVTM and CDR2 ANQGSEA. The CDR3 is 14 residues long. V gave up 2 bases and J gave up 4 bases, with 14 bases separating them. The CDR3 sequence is CSVELPGVVTEAFF. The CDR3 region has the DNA TGCAGCGTTGAATTACCGGGCGTCGTCACTGAAGCTTTCTTT.

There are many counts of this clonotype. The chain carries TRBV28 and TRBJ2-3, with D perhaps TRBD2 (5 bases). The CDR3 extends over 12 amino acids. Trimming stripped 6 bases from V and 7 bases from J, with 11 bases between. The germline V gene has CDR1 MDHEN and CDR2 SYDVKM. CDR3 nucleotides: TGTGCCAGCAGGCAGGAGGCGAATACGCAGTATTTT. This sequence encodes CASRQEANTQYF. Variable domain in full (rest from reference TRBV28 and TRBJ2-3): DVKVTQSSRYLVKRTGEKVFLECVQDMDHENMFWYRQDPGLGLRLIYFSYDVKMKEKGDIPEGYSVSREKKERFSLILESASTNQTSMYLCASRQEANTQYFGPGTRLTVL.